The present TCR beta chain was sequenced within a study of shared clonotypes between healthy human individuals. Methods used by the authors: ImmunoSEQ yielded junction-only sequences lacking quality scores, so filtering differed. Sequencing used immunoSEQ multiplex PCR; TCRdb keeps in-frame clones, though not all of them. The DNA was the basis for D and trimming; V, J and clone size are from that table. The data contain roughly 700,000 clones, approximately 74% of them singletons. The CDR3 spans 14 residues. V gave up 0 bases and J gave up 5 bases; unmatched junction bases: 2. Germline V gene data show CDR1 as SGHRS and CDR2 as YFSETQ. About this clone itself: This CDR3 is also generated by other DNA sequences in the sample.

Material for sequencing was memory CD4+ T cells sorted from blood. Subset meaning: CD45RA-negative fraction. V and J are TRBV5-1 and TRBJ1-2; 9 bases are a match to TRBD1. The sequence was collected from a woman aged 25 to 39 in good health. CDR3 nucleotides: TGCGCCAGCAGCTTGGAAGGGACAGGGTATGGCTACACCTTC. Amino acids: CASSLEGTGYGYTF.